The 25 T cell receptor beta chains listed next were all sequenced from one sample in a study of T-cell reconstitution after alpha-beta-depleted transplantation in children. A library of TCRbeta sequences, prepared with unique molecular identifiers, was generated. TCRdb fed the PCR reads into MiXCR, producing one record per CDR3 protein. This sample has 230,000 or so distinct CDR3 sequences, with around 13% found just once. Sequenced material: PBMCs from the stem cell graft donor, taken from the stem cell graft. Source of these receptors: a human donor who donated a stem cell graft to a child with acute lymphoblastic leukemia.

This clonotype was picked up many times. This chain uses TRBV29-1 with TRBJ2-3; D perhaps matches TRBD2 (6 bases). The CDR3 is 13 residues long. Germline lookup yields CDR1 SQVTM and CDR2 ANQGSEA. The germline V and J ends were trimmed by 3 bases and 0 bases, with 7 bases remaining between them. CDR3 coding DNA: TGCAGCGTTGATCGGGGGAGCACAGATACGCAGTATTTT. Protein product: CSVDRGSTDTQYF.

This clonotype was found a few times. This chain connects TRBV6-4 to TRBJ2-2; 9 bases align to TRBD2. The germline gives CDR1 MRHNA, CDR2 SNTAGT. V shed 6 bases and J 3 bases; nucleotides not matched to a gene: 14. The CDR3 has 18 amino acids. The CDR3 here is CASSPSGAAGGHTGELFF. The CDR3 DNA is TGTGCCAGCAGCCCATCGGGGGCAGCGGGGGGACACACCGGGGAGCTGTTTTTT.

This clonotype was seen many times. The chain has TRBV5-1 and TRBJ2-1, with 7 bases that match TRBD2. CDR1 SGHRS and CDR2 YFSETQ come from the germline V gene. The V and J ends lost 3 bases and 4 bases, in that order; junction bases with no gene match: 7. CDR3 length: 15 amino acids. The CDR3 is CASSSGGGLYNEQFF. The CDR3, as DNA: TGCGCCAGCAGCTCCGGCGGGGGTCTATACAATGAGCAGTTCTTC.

The sample holds many counts of this clonotype. This chain connects TRBV7-9 to TRBJ1-5; unclear D gene. Trimming took off 3 bases at V and 4 bases at J, with 16 bases between the two ends. The length of the CDR3 is 16 residues. Germline V CDR1 and CDR2: SEHNR, FQNEAQ (reference sequence). CDR3 nucleotides: TGTGCCAGCAGCTTGGGTGGTTCGGCGTTAAATCAGCCCCAGCATTTT. Residues: CASSLGGSALNQPQHF.

V is TRBV7-2 and J is TRBJ2-1; D not resolved. The V gene lost 4 bases and the J gene lost 9 bases, with 13 bases spanning the gap. Germline CDR1 SGHTA, CDR2 FQGNSA. The CDR3 contains 13 residues. In nucleotides, the CDR3 is TGTGCCAGCAGCTCCTTGATTAGTGGTGAGCAGTTCTTC. It encodes CASSSLISGEQFF.

This clonotype was observed many times. The V and J genes are TRBV28 and TRBJ1-1; D unresolved. In germline, CDR1 is MDHEN, CDR2 SYDVKM. V shed 10 bases and J shed 3 bases, with 15 bases lying between them. The CDR3 totals 13 residues. In nucleotides, the CDR3 is TGTGCCACCCTCGGACGTGGGGACACTGAAGCTTTCTTT. Translating it yields CATLGRGDTEAFF.

This clonotype has ten or more counts. The chain carries TRBV12-3 or TRBV12-4 and TRBJ2-1; D gene uncertain. Trimming took 4 bases from V and 2 from J, leaving 6 bases between them. The CDR3 consists of 13 residues. Written as DNA, the CDR3 is TGTGCCAGCAGTTCTGGGACCTACAATGAGCAGTTCTTC. This codes for CASSSGTYNEQFF.

This clonotype has more than one count but fewer than ten. The V call is TRBV10-3, the J call TRBJ1-5; the D gene is possibly TRBD1 (5 bases). CDR1 is ENHRY, CDR2 SYGVKD, per germline. The germline V and J ends were trimmed by 7 bases and 7 bases, with 14 bases remaining between them. The length of the CDR3 is 13 residues. CDR3 in DNA: TGTGCCATCAACGTCGACAGTGTCCAGCCCCAGCATTTT. It specifies CAINVDSVQPQHF.

This clonotype appeared many times. The chain carries TRBV6-5 and TRBJ2-2; no reliable D call. The CDR3 length is 13 residues. Trimming cost V 2 bases and J 5 bases, with 6 bases left between them. Germline values: CDR1 MNHEY, CDR2 SVGAGI. The CDR3 protein is CASSYHPTGELFF. The CDR3 DNA follows: TGTGCCAGCAGTTACCATCCAACCGGGGAGCTGTTTTTT.

This clonotype was detected ten times or more. This chain uses TRBV5-1 with TRBJ2-3, with D tentatively TRBD1 (6 bases). This CDR3 is 19 amino acids long. Trimming pared 1 base from V and 0 bases from J, leaving 21 bases between. Germline V lookup: CDR1 SGHRS, CDR2 YFSETQ. CDR3 nucleotide sequence: TGCGCCAGCAGCTTGTTCCGCCCGGGACACGGAGCAAGCACAGATACGCAGTATTTT. Translation: CASSLFRPGHGASTDTQYF. The full variable domain, with the rest looked up from reference TRBV5-1 and TRBJ2-3, is KAGVTQTPRYLIKTRGQQVTLSCSPISGHRSVSWYQQTPGQGLQFLFEYFSETQRNKGNFPGRFSGRQFSNSRSEMNVSTLELGDSALYLCASSLFRPGHGASTDTQYFGPGTRLTVL.

This clonotype was recorded many times. The chain recombines TRBV29-1 with TRBJ2-5, with D tentatively TRBD1 (6 bases). The CDR3 totals 15 residues. Germline values: CDR1 SQVTM, CDR2 ANQGSEA. The V gene lost 3 bases and the J gene lost 0 bases, with 14 bases spanning the gap. The CDR3 here is CSVEHHDRYQETQYF. CDR3 in DNA: TGCAGCGTTGAGCACCATGACAGGTACCAAGAGACCCAGTACTTC. The complete variable domain, with remaining parts taken from reference TRBV29-1 and TRBJ2-5, reads SAVISQKPSRDICQRGTSLTIQCQVDSQVTMMFWYRQQPGQSLTLIATANQGSEATYESGFVIDKFPISRPNLTFSTLTVSNMSPEDSSIYLCSVEHHDRYQETQYFGPGTRLLVL.

Ten or more counts support this clonotype. This chain uses TRBV29-1 with TRBJ1-2; D call uncertain. Germline CDR1 reads SQVTM; CDR2 reads ANQGSEA. Trimming removed 1 base from V and 7 bases from J, with 13 bases in between. The CDR3 sequence is 13 residues long. The DNA of the CDR3 is TGCAGCGTTGAAGCGAGGACGACTCGTGGCTACACCTTC. This encodes CSVEARTTRGYTF.

This clonotype occurred many times. The chain is built from TRBV9 and TRBJ2-1, with D uncertain. The V and J ends lost 0 bases and 5 bases respectively, with 6 bases between them. CDR3 length: 13 residues. CDR1 SGDLS and CDR2 YYNGEE come from the germline V gene. As DNA, the CDR3 is TGTGCCAGCAGCGTAGGGCTCCACAATGAGCAGTTCTTC. The encoded protein is CASSVGLHNEQFF.

V gene TRBV29-1 combines with J gene TRBJ2-3, with 9 bases identical to TRBD2. The CDR3 extends over 15 amino acids. V shed 1 base, J shed 7 bases, and the junction held 9 bases outside the gene matches. Per the germline V gene, CDR1 is SQVTM and CDR2 is ANQGSEA. CDR3 DNA: TGCAGCGTTGAAGGGGTGCGGGGGGGCTACAATACGCAGTATTTT. It yields the protein CSVEGVRGGYNTQYF.

Ten or more counts support this clonotype. The chain joins TRBV7-9 to TRBJ2-7; TRBD1 aligns across 10 bases. The CDR3 has 13 residues. Germline V gene lookup returns CDR1 SEHNR and CDR2 FQNEAQ (reference sequence). The V and J ends lost 4 bases and 7 bases, in that order; junction bases with no gene match: 4. The CDR3 here is CASSSEDRGEQYF. CDR3 DNA: TGTGCCAGCAGCTCCGAGGACAGGGGGGAGCAGTACTTC.

About this clonotype: One base away lies a much larger clone, so this may be a sequencing read error. The final CDR3 position lacks the conserved phenylalanine or tryptophan, pointing to a likely read error. This chain links TRBV20-1 with TRBJ2-1; the match to TRBD2 covers 8 bases. Germline V gene data show CDR1 as DFQATT and CDR2 as SNEGSKA (reference sequence). This CDR3 has 13 residues. V was clipped by 7 bases and J by 9 bases; unmatched bases: 11. The CDR3 nucleotides are TGCAGTGTCCCGGGACTAGAGGCGGTTGAGCAGTTCTTG. Translation: CSVPGLEAVEQFL.

This clonotype was seen a handful of times. V and J are TRBV7-2 and TRBJ1-6, with D possibly being TRBD1 (6 bases). V was cut by 5 bases and J by 0 bases, with 8 bases left in between. This CDR3 has 15 amino acids. The germline gives CDR1 SGHTA, CDR2 FQGNSA. The CDR3 coding sequence is TGTGCCAGCAGCACAGGGAGCTCCTATAATTCACCCCTCCACTTT. Its protein product is CASSTGSSYNSPLHF.

This clonotype was picked up many times. The chain uses TRBV12-3 or TRBV12-4 and TRBJ2-7, with D uncertain. The germline V and J ends were trimmed by 3 bases and 5 bases, with 23 bases remaining between them. This CDR3 contains 17 residues. In nucleotides, the CDR3 is TGTGCCAGCAGTTTCTACGCCCCCACCGGGTCCTCGAACGAGCAGTACTTC. Translating it yields CASSFYAPTGSSNEQYF.

This clonotype showed up just a few times. The V gene is TRBV11-2, the J gene TRBJ2-3; D is perhaps TRBD2 (5 bases). CDR3 length: 14 amino acids. The V end was cut by 1 base, the J end by 7 bases, with 12 bases between. Germline V gene sequence: CDR1 SGHAT, CDR2 FQNNGV. In DNA form, the CDR3 reads TGTGCCAGCAGCTTAGCCCCGGCTAGCTATACGCAGTATTTT. Translating gives CASSLAPASYTQYF.

There are many counts of this clonotype. The chain carries TRBV6-5 and TRBJ1-5, with D uncertain. The V end lost 6 bases, the J end lost 0 bases, and 12 bases lay between the germline ends. This CDR3 has 15 residues. Per germline, CDR1 MNHEY and CDR2 SVGAGI. The CDR3 here is CASSSSRRSNQPQHF. The CDR3 region has the DNA TGTGCCAGCAGCTCCTCCCGACGTAGCAATCAGCCCCAGCATTTT.

A note on this clonotype: This may be a read error, as it is one base from a much larger clone. It is likely a read error, because the conserved phenylalanine at the end of the CDR3 is missing. The chain combines TRBV18 with TRBJ1-5; 7 bases line up with TRBD1. Losses at the gene ends were 4 bases for V and 4 bases for J; bases not matched to a gene: 4. The germline V gene encodes CDR1 KGHSH and CDR2 LQKENI. CDR3 length: 14 amino acids. CDR3 amino acids: CASSRAGGNQPQHL. CDR3 in DNA: TGTGCCAGCTCACGGGCAGGGGGAAATCAGCCCCAGCATTTA.

This clonotype was observed many times. The chain uses TRBV7-9 and TRBJ1-2; TRBD1 matches 7 bases. The CDR3 loop spans 17 amino acids. V trimming: 3 bases; J trimming: 4 bases; junction bases outside the gene matches: 14. Germline V gene data show CDR1 as SEHNR and CDR2 as FQNEAQ (reference sequence). The CDR3 spells CASSLLTDRVKGYGYTF. CDR3 nucleotides: TGTGCCAGCAGCTTGTTAACCGACAGGGTAAAAGGCTATGGCTACACCTTC.

This clonotype was seen at least ten times. The chain joins TRBV12-3 or TRBV12-4 to TRBJ2-2; D is perhaps TRBD2 (6 bases). V shed 6 bases and J shed 0 bases, with 11 bases lying between them. The CDR3 is 15 amino acids. In nucleotides, the CDR3 is TGTGCCAGCAGCCGTAGCGGATCGAACACCGGGGAGCTGTTTTTT. It translates to CASSRSGSNTGELFF.

Comments on this clonotype: Being one base from a much bigger clone, this may be a read error. This rearrangement joins TRBV24-1 to TRBJ1-1, with 12 bases fitting TRBD1. This CDR3 comprises 15 residues. Trimming cost V 9 bases and J 0 bases; bases outside gene matches: 4. Germline values: CDR1 KGHDR, CDR2 SFDVKD. The DNA of the CDR3 is TGTGCCACCCGGGGGACAGGGGGCTTGAACACTGAAGCTTTCTTT. Protein product: CATRGTGGLNTEAFF.

V and J are TRBV4-3 and TRBJ1-1; perhaps TRBD1 as D (6 bases). Trimming shortened V by 6 bases and J by 6 bases, and 14 bases separated the two germline ends. CDR3 length: 13 amino acids. The germline V gene encodes CDR1 LGHNA and CDR2 YSLEER. CDR3 sequence: CASSSRGSSEAFF. The DNA of the CDR3 is TGCGCCAGCAGTTCCAGGGGTAGCTCTGAAGCTTTCTTT.